These T cell receptor beta chains were read from a single sample in a study of T-cell memory formation after mild COVID-19. A single record per CDR3 protein comes from TCRdb applying MiXCR to the 5' RACE reads. The sample yields around 450,000 distinct CDR3 sequences, 24% seen once. The specimen sequenced was PBMCs or a T cell subset sorted from them (not recorded which). The receptors were gathered from an adult woman who had mild COVID-19 (a few samples of this study predate the infection). Cell type and time point are not known. Each CDR3 is given with its conserved first and last residue. The D gene is left open where the match is weak. Clone size is shown for a subset of rows, as once, few, many or a class of expanded clone.

j_gene	v_gene	d_gene	abundance	CDR3aa	CDR3nt
TRBJ2-4	TRBV15	.	.	CATSRDWGDIQYF	TGTGCCACCAGCAGAGATTGGGGGGACATTCAGTACTTC
TRBJ2-1	TRBV6-2/TRBV6-3	TRBD2	.	CASSYGGGAYNEQFF	TGTGCCAGCAGCTACGGGGGGGGAGCCTACAATGAGCAGTTCTTC
TRBJ2-3	TRBV9	TRBD2	.	CASSVGTSGGAKVSDTQYF	TGTGCCAGCAGCGTTGGGACTAGCGGGGGAGCGAAAGTCTCTGATACGCAGTATTTT
TRBJ2-2	TRBV27	TRBD2	few	CASSFLAGGPANTGELFF	TGTGCCAGCAGTTTTTTAGCGGGGGGCCCGGCGAACACCGGGGAGCTGTTTTTT
TRBJ2-2	TRBV6-1	.	.	CASSEAQTRRELFF	TGTGCCAGCAGTGAAGCGCAGACTCGGAGGGAGCTGTTTTTT
TRBJ1-2	TRBV5-6	TRBD1	.	CASSLVSAGGGYGYTF	TGTGCCAGCAGCTTGGTCTCGGCAGGGGGCGGCTATGGCTACACCTTC
TRBJ1-5	TRBV7-8	.	few	CASSLALGNQPQHF	TGTGCCAGCAGCTTAGCCCTAGGAAATCAGCCCCAGCATTTT
TRBJ1-1	TRBV5-1	TRBD1	many	CASINPTGAGTEAFF	TGCGCCAGCATCAATCCTACAGGGGCGGGTACTGAAGCTTTCTTT
TRBJ2-5	TRBV14	.	few	CASSQRMGAETQYF	TGTGCCAGCAGCCAAAGAATGGGGGCGGAGACCCAGTACTTC
TRBJ1-4	TRBV2	.	.	CASREYSTNEKLFF	TGTGCCAGCAGGGAGTACTCAACTAATGAAAAACTGTTTTTT
TRBJ2-7	TRBV12-3/TRBV12-4	.	few	CASSSGGAGRYEQYF	TGTGCCAGCAGTTCCGGGGGTGCCGGAAGATACGAGCAGTACTTC
TRBJ2-3	TRBV18	.	.	CASSPQGGDTQYF	TGTGCCAGCTCACCACAGGGGGGAGATACGCAGTATTTT
TRBJ1-5	TRBV20-1	.	few	CSAPNLGGRNQPQHF	TGCAGTGCTCCGAATCTGGGGGGTAGGAATCAGCCCCAGCATTTT
TRBJ1-1	TRBV5-4	TRBD1	many	CASSRDRGTEAFF	TGTGCCAGCAGCCGGGACAGGGGTACTGAAGCTTTCTTT
TRBJ1-4	TRBV15	TRBD1	.	CATSPDRVSFEKLFF	TGTGCCACCAGCCCTGACAGGGTGTCGTTTGAAAAACTGTTTTTT
TRBJ2-3	TRBV4-2	.	.	CASSQSEPTGADTQYF	TGTGCCAGCAGCCAGAGTGAGCCGACCGGGGCAGATACGCAGTATTTT
TRBJ2-1	TRBV14	TRBD2	.	CASSPFNSGRRNEQFF	TGTGCCAGCAGCCCTTTTAATAGCGGGAGACGGAATGAGCAGTTCTTC
TRBJ2-5	TRBV4-3	TRBD1	few	CASSQWTGGEETQYF	TGCGCCAGCAGCCAATGGACAGGGGGCGAGGAGACCCAGTACTTC
TRBJ1-2	TRBV7-2	TRBD1	few	CASSSRGQGGYGYTF	TGTGCCAGCAGCTCCCGAGGACAGGGCGGCTATGGCTACACCTTC
TRBJ1-3	TRBV12-3/TRBV12-4	.	few	CASSSGVGSGNTIYF	TGTGCCAGCAGTTCAGGGGTGGGCTCTGGAAACACCATATATTTT
TRBJ2-1	TRBV30	TRBD1	few	CAWSPLGDRVPF	TGTGCCTGGAGTCCCTTGGGGGACAGGGTCCCCTTC
TRBJ2-1	TRBV11-2	.	.	CASSLGGQSSYNEQFF	TGTGCCAGCAGCTTAGGCGGGCAGAGCTCCTACAATGAGCAGTTCTTC
TRBJ1-2	TRBV5-5	TRBD1	few	CASSSQTGDYGYTF	TGTGCCAGCAGCTCACAGACAGGGGACTATGGCTACACCTTC
TRBJ1-3	TRBV30	.	once	CAWRIPRRISGNTIYF	TGTGCCTGGAGAATACCTAGACGGATCTCTGGAAACACCATATATTTT
TRBJ2-5	TRBV9	.	.	CASSPGSLIATQYF	TGTGCCAGCAGCCCTGGGAGTCTAATTGCGACCCAGTACTTC